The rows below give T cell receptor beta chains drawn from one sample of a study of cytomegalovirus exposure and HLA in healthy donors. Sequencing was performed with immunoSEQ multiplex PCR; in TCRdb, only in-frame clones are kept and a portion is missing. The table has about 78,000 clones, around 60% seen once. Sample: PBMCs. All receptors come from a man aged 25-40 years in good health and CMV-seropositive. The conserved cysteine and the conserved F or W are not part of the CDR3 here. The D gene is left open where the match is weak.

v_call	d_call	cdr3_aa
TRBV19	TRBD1	ASSQGAETQY
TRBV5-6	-	ASSSEQGGAYEQY
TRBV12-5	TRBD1	ASGRDRSPYEQY
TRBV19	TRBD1	ASSNRQGWGNEQF
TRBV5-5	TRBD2	ASSLGASGGTDTQY
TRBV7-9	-	ASSLLLGQEIPSTQY
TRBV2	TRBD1	ASSDGTVSYEQY
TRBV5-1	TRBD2	ASSERSDSGGTDTQY
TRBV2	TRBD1	ASSEGDRGRGGELF
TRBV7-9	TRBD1	ASSLDETGEETQY
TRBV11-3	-	ASSLEVGRPGNEQF
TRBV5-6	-	ASSSGGTDRNTEAF
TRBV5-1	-	ASSLVETYEQY
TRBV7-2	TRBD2	ASSSASGTLYEQY
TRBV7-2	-	ASSFRGTATNEKLF
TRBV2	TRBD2	ASSVWPGGGQY
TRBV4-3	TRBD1	ASKPSFGQGSNEQF
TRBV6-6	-	ASGATGGGYT
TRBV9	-	ASSVSAGLGAYNEQF
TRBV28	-	ASSYLGGASFETQY
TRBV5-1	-	ASSLEGGSNQPQH
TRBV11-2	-	ASSLEPGGNTEAF
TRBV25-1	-	ASSPGAREGYT
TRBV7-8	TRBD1	ASSLDHRGFGYT
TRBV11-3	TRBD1	ASSLGTGQGDTQY
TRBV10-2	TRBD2	ASSESGAGGQETQY
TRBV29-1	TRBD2	SVAGTSGRGVTDTQY
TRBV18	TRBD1	ASSQPGQLTDTQY
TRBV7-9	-	GPGELANYGYT